This entry lists 11 T cell receptor beta chains sequenced from one sample in a study of cytomegalovirus exposure and HLA in healthy donors. The PCR made use of 60 Vbeta and 13 Jbeta primers. TCRdb's copy holds only in-frame clones and misses some; the assay was immunoSEQ multiplex PCR. Here the sample spans 120,000 or so clones, roughly 79% being singletons. Sequences were obtained from PBMCs. The receptors come from a woman between 40 and 55 years old in good health and CMV-seronegative.

This chain links TRBV28 with TRBJ1-2, with 7 bases identical to TRBD1. The junction had 11 bases not matched to a gene; V was cut back by 6 bases and J by 1 base. The germline V gene has CDR1 MDHEN and CDR2 SYDVKM. CDR3 length: 16 residues. The CDR3 region is CASRTDRAIFNYGYTF. CDR3 coding DNA: TGTGCCAGCAGAACAGACAGGGCAATTTTTAACTATGGCTACACCTTC.

V and J are TRBV7-2 and TRBJ1-1; D call uncertain. The CDR3 covers 13 residues. Trimming cost V 4 bases and J 0 bases, with 6 bases left between them. Germline CDR1 reads SGHTA; CDR2 reads FQGNSA. In DNA form, the CDR3 reads TGTGCCAGCAGCTCGAGAGTGAACACTGAAGCTTTCTTT. Residues: CASSSRVNTEAFF.

The chain carries TRBV7-8 and TRBJ2-7; 10 positions match TRBD1. Germline V gene sequence: CDR1 SGHVS, CDR2 FQNEAQ. Trimming cost V 5 bases and J 5 bases; bases outside gene matches: 15. The CDR3 is 17 amino acids. In DNA, the CDR3 is TGTGCCAGCAGCACCAGAGACACCGGGACAGGGGACGACGAGCAGTACTTC. Protein product: CASSTRDTGTGDDEQYF.

The chain has TRBV9 and TRBJ1-2; no firm D call. V lost 1 base, J lost 8 bases, and 18 bases lay in between. CDR3 size: 15 residues. The germline gives CDR1 SGDLS, CDR2 YYNGEE. The CDR3 nucleotides are TGTGCCAGCAGCGTAACCCCCCCCGGGGTGGGCGGCTACACCTTC. Its protein is CASSVTPPGVGGYTF.

This clone occurred once. V usage is TRBV9 and J usage is TRBJ1-2; TRBD1 matches 9 bases. The CDR3 sequence is 16 residues long. Per the germline V gene, CDR1 is SGDLS and CDR2 is YYNGEE. The V gene end was trimmed by 3 bases and the J gene end by 3 bases; junction bases not matched to a gene: 9. The CDR3 loop reads CASSGPGQGLDYGYTF. The CDR3 bases are TGTGCCAGCAGCGGACCGGGACAGGGACTAGACTATGGCTACACCTTC.

The chain joins TRBV5-1 to TRBJ2-5; 11 nucleotides match TRBD1. The CDR3 has 19 amino acids. V shed 2 bases, J shed 2 bases, and the junction held 14 bases outside the gene matches. Per germline, CDR1 SGHRS and CDR2 YFSETQ. The CDR3 loop is CASSFTGTGGKGGQETQYF. CDR3 in DNA: TGCGCCAGCAGCTTTACCGGGACAGGGGGTAAGGGAGGACAAGAGACCCAGTACTTC.

V usage is TRBV18 and J usage is TRBJ2-2; 9 bases align to TRBD2. The CDR3 sequence is 15 residues long. Losses at the gene ends were 2 bases for V and 6 bases for J; bases not matched to a gene: 4. Germline V lookup: CDR1 KGHSH, CDR2 LQKENI. CDR3 region: CASSPSLAGAGELFF. The DNA for the CDR3 is TGTGCCAGCTCACCATCGTTAGCGGGGGCCGGGGAGCTGTTTTTT. Full variable domain (outside the CDR3, taken from reference TRBV18 and TRBJ2-2): NAGVMQNPRHLVRRRGQEARLRCSPMKGHSHVYWYRQLPEEGLKFMVYLQKENIIDESGMPKERFSAEFPKEGPSILRIQQVVRGDSAAYFCASSPSLAGAGELFFGEGSRLTVL.

CDR3 nucleotides: TGTGCCAGCAGTCCCCTAGCGGGGAACTACAATGAGCAGTTCTTC. Translating it yields CASSPLAGNYNEQFF. The chain couples TRBV7-3 to TRBJ2-1; 9 positions agree with TRBD2. Trimming removed 6 bases from V and 3 bases from J; junction bases left unmatched: 6. The length of the CDR3 is 15 residues. Looked up from germline, CDR1 is SGHTA and CDR2 is FQGTGA.

The chain carries TRBV5-1 and TRBJ1-1; 9 positions agree with TRBD1. The junction had 7 bases not matched to a gene; V was cut back by 0 bases and J by 4 bases. Germline V gene data show CDR1 as SGHRS and CDR2 as YFSETQ. The CDR3 contains 16 residues. As DNA, the CDR3 is TGCGCCAGCAGCTTGGAGGACAGGGGAGGGGTCACTGAAGCTTTCTTT. It encodes CASSLEDRGGVTEAFF.

The rearrangement links TRBV28 to TRBJ1-3; a possible D gene is TRBD1 (5 bases). CDR1 MDHEN and CDR2 SYDVKM come from the germline V gene. V was pared by 3 bases and J by 3 bases, with 18 bases between. The CDR3 length is 17 residues. CDR3 loop: CASSFPQRGGNGNTIYF. DNA for the CDR3: TGTGCCAGCAGTTTCCCTCAGCGGGGGGGAAATGGAAACACCATATATTTT.

The CDR3 loop reads CASSVASGTYEQYF. The CDR3, as DNA: TGTGCCAGCAGCGTGGCTAGCGGAACCTACGAGCAGTACTTC. V is TRBV9 and J is TRBJ2-7; 7 positions match TRBD2. The CDR3 sequence is 14 residues long. CDR1 and CDR2 from the germline V gene are SGDLS and YYNGEE. Trimming removed 2 bases from V and 2 bases from J; junction bases left unmatched: 4.